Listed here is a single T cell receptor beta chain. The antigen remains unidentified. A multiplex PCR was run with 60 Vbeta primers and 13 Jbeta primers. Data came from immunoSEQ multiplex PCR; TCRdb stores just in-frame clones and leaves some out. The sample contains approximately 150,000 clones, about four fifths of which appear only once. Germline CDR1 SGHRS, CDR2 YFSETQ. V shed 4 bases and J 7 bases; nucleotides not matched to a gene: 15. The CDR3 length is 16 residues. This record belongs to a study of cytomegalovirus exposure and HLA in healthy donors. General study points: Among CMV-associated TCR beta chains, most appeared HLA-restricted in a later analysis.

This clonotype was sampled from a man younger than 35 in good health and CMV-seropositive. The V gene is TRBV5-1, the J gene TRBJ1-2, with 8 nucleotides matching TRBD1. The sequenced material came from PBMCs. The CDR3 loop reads CASSTDRVDLKIGYTF. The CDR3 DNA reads TGCGCCAGCAGCACGGACAGGGTCGATTTAAAGATTGGCTACACCTTC.